The clone carrying this T cell receptor beta chain was seen a handful of times. Between the trimmed V and J ends, which lost 0 bases and 1 base, there was a span of 10 bases. This CDR3 contains 15 residues. Germline CDR1 DFQATT, CDR2 SNEGSKA (reference sequence). TCRdb itself ran the RT-PCR reads through MiXCR, one entry per CDR3 protein. This sample has about 960,000 distinct CDR3 sequences; more than 15% occur once, and the top ten carry around 5.5%. This sample is drawn from a study of patients and donors after allogeneic stem cell transplantation. The chain employs TRBV20-1 and TRBJ2-1; D is perhaps TRBD2 (5 bases). This clonotype was sampled from a human donor who was either an allogeneic HSCT recipient or a stem cell or donor lymphocyte infusion donor (not recorded which). It is not recorded whose cells these are; they may come from a transplant donor. Sequenced: blood, either unsorted or a sorted T cell fraction (not recorded which). CDR3 bases: TGCAGTGCTAGAGATAATCGGGGATCCTACAATGAGCAGTTCTTC. It encodes CSARDNRGSYNEQFF.